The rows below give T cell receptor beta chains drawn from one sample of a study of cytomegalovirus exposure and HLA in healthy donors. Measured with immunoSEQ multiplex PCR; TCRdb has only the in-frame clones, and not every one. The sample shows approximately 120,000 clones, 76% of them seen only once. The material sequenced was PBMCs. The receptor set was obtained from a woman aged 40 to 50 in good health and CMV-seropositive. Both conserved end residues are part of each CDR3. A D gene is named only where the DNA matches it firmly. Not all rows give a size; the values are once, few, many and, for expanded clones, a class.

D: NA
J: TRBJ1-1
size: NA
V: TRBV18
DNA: TGTGCCAGCTCACCACAAGGGAGCCCTGAAGCTTTCTTT
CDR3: CASSPQGSPEAFF

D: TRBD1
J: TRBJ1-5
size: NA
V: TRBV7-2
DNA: TGTGCCAGCAGCCCGGACAGGGGAAGCAATCAGCCCCAGCATTTT
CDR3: CASSPDRGSNQPQHF

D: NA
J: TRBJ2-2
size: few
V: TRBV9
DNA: TGTGCCAGCAGCTTACAGGAGTCCAAGATCGGGGAGCTGTTTTTT
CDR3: CASSLQESKIGELFF

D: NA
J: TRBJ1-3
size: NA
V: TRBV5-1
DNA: TGCGCCAGCAGCTTGGATGAGGGCTCTGGAAACACCATATATTTT
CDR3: CASSLDEGSGNTIYF

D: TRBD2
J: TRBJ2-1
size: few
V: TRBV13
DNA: TGTGCCAGCAGCTTAGGCCTAAGGCTAGCGGGGGAATACTCCTACAATGAGCAGTTCTTC
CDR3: CASSLGLRLAGEYSYNEQFF

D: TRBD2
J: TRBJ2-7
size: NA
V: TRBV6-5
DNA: TGTGCCAGCAGGGGCGGACTAGCGGGGAACTACGAGCAGTACTTC
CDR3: CASRGGLAGNYEQYF

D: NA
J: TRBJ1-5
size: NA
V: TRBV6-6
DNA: TGTGCCAGCAGTGATAGTCAGCCCCAGCATTTT
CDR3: CASSDSQPQHF

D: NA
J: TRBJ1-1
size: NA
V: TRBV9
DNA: TGTGCCAGCAGCGCCAGAGGGTACGGCATGAACACTGAAGCTTTCTTT
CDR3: CASSARGYGMNTEAFF

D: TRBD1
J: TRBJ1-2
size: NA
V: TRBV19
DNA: TGTGCCAGTAGTGACTACGGGACAGCGACATATGGCTACACCTTC
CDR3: CASSDYGTATYGYTF

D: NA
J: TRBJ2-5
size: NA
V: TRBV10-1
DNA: TGCGCCAGCAGTGGGAGCGGAGGTGGAGAGACCCAGTACTTC
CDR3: CASSGSGGGETQYF

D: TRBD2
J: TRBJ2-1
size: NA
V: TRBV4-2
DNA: TGTGCCAGCAGCCAAGTCAGACTAGCGAAAGACAATGAGCAGTTCTTC
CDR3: CASSQVRLAKDNEQFF

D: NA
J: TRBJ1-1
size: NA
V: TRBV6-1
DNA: TGTGCCAGCAGTGAACCGGGATTGAACACTGAAGCTTTCTTT
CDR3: CASSEPGLNTEAFF

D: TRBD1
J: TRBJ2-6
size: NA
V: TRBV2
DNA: TGTGCCAGCATTCGGGACAGGGGAACTGGGGCCAACGTCCTGACTTTC
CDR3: CASIRDRGTGANVLTF

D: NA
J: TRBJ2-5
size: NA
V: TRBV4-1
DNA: TGCGCCAGCAGCCAAGGGCCGGGGGGCGTTATACAGACCCAGTACTTC
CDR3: CASSQGPGGVIQTQYF

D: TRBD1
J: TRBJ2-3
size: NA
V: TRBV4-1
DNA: TGCGCCAGCAGCCAAACAGGGGGCCCCACAGATACGCAGTATTTT
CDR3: CASSQTGGPTDTQYF

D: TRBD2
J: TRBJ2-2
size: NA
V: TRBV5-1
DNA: TGCGCCAGCAGTCCGGGACTAGCGGCGTACACCGGGGAGCTGTTTTTT
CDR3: CASSPGLAAYTGELFF

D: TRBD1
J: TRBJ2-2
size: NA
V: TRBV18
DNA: TGTGCCAGCTCAATACAGGGGGGCACCGGGGAGCTGTTTTTT
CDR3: CASSIQGGTGELFF

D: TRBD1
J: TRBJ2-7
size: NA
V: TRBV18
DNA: TGTGCCAGCTCTTCTTCCGGGACAGAGAGGGGAGAGCAGTACTTC
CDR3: CASSSSGTERGEQYF

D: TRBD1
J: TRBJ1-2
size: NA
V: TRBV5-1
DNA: TGCGCCAGCAGCCCGCAGACAGGGGTGTATGGCTACACCTTC
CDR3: CASSPQTGVYGYTF

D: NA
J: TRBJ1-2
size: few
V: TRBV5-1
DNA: TGCGCCAGCAGCGCAAGGGGCGGCTACACCTTC
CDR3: CASSARGGYTF

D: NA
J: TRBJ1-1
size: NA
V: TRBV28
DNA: TGTGCCAGCAGTCGACAGTTGAACACTGAAGCTTTCTTT
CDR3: CASSRQLNTEAFF

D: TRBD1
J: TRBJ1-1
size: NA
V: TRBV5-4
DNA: TGTGCCAGCAGCTTGGTACGGACAGGGGTCACTGAAGCTTTCTTT
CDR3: CASSLVRTGVTEAFF

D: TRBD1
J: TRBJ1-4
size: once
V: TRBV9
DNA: TGTGCCAGCAGCGGGACGACAGGGCGATCTAATGAAAAACTGTTTTTT
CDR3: CASSGTTGRSNEKLFF

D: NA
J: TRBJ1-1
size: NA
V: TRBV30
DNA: TGTGCCTGGACCTCTCGGGGGTTCGTGACAGCTTTCTTT
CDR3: CAWTSRGFVTAFF

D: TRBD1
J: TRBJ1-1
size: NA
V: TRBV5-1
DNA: TGCGCCAGCAGCTTAGAGGGGGCGAACACTGAAGCTTTCTTT
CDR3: CASSLEGANTEAFF

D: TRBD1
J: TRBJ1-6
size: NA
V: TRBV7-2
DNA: TGTGCCAGCAGCCGTTCGGGGACAGGGAATGAACCCCTCCACTTT
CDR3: CASSRSGTGNEPLHF

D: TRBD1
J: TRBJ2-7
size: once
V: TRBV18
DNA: TGTGCCAGCTCATTGGGTTCAGGGGGCACGGGCTACGAGCAGTACTTC
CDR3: CASSLGSGGTGYEQYF